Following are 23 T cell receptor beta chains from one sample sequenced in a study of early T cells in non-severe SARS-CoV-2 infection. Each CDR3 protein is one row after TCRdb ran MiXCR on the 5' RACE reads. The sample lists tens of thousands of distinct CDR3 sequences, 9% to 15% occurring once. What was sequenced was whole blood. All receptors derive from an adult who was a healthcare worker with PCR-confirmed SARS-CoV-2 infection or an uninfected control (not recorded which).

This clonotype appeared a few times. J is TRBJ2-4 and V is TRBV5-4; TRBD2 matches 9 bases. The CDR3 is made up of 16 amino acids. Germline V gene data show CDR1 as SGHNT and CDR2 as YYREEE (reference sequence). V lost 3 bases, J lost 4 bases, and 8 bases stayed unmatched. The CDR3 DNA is TGTGCCAGCAGCTCCGTAGCGGGAGTAAAAAAAAACATTCAGTACTTC. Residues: CASSSVAGVKKNIQYF.

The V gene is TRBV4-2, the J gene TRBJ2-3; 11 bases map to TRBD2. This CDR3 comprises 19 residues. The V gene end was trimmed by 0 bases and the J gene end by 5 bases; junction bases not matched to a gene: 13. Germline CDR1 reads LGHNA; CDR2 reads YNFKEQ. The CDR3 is CASSQDQGRTSGRKDTQYF. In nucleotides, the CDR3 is TGTGCCAGCAGCCAAGATCAAGGTCGTACTAGCGGGAGAAAAGATACGCAGTATTTT.

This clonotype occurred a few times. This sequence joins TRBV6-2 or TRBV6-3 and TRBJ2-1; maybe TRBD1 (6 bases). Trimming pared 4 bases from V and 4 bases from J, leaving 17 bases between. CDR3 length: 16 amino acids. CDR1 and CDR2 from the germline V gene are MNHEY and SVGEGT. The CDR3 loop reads CASSLLDSRTYNEQFF. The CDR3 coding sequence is TGTGCCAGCAGTTTACTGGACAGTCGAACTTACAATGAGCAGTTCTTC.

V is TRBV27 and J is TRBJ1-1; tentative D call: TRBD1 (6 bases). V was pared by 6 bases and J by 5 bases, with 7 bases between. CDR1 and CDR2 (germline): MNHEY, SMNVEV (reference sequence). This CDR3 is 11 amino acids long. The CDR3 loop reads CASRQGTEAFF. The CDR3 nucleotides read TGTGCCAGCAGGCAGGGGACTGAAGCTTTCTTT.

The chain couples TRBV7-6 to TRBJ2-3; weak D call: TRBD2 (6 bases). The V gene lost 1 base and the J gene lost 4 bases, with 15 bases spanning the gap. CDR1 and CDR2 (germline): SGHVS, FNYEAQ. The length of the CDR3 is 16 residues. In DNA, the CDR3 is TGTGCCAGCAGCTTAGGTTGGGAGGCGGGTGCAGATACGCAGTATTTT. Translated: CASSLGWEAGADTQYF.

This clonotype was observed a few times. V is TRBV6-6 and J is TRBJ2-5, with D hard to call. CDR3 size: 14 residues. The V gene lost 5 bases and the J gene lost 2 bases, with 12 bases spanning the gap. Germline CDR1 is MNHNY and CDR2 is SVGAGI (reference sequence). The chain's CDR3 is CASSHPGPQETQYF. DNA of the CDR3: TGTGCCAGCAGTCACCCTGGGCCTCAAGAGACCCAGTACTTC.

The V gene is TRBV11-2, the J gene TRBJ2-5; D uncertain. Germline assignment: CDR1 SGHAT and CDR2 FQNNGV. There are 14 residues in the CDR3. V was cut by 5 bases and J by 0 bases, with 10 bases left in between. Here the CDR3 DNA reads TGTGCCAGCAGCCTGGGCGGATACCAAGAGACCCAGTACTTC. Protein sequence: CASSLGGYQETQYF.

DNA for the CDR3: TGCAGTGCTAGTAGGACTAGCGGGACAGATACGCAGTATTTT. Protein sequence: CSASRTSGTDTQYF. V is TRBV20-1 and J is TRBJ2-3; TRBD2 aligns across 11 bases. The CDR3 has 14 residues. Trimming at V came to 3 bases and at J to 3 bases, leaving 2 bases not matched to a gene. Germline CDR1 is DFQATT and CDR2 is SNEGSKA (reference sequence).

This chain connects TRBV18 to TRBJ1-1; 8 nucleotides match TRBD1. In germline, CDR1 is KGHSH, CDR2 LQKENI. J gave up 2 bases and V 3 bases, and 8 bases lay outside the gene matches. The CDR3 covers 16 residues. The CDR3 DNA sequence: TGTGCCAGCTCACCGCCGGGGACAGGCTTAAACACTGAAGCTTTCTTT. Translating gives CASSPPGTGLNTEAFF.

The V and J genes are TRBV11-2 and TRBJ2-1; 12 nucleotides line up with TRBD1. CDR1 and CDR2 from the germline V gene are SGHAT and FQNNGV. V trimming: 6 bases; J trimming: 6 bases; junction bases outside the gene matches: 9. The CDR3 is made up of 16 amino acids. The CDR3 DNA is TGTGCCAGCAGACCTTTTGGGACAGGGGGCCCCAATGAGCAGTTCTTC. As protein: CASRPFGTGGPNEQFF. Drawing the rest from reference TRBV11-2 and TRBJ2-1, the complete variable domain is EAGVAQSPRYKIIEKRQSVAFWCNPISGHATLYWYQQILGQGPKLLIQFQNNGVVDDSQLPKDRFSAERLKGVDSTLKIQPAKLEDSAVYLCASRPFGTGGPNEQFFGPGTRLTVL.

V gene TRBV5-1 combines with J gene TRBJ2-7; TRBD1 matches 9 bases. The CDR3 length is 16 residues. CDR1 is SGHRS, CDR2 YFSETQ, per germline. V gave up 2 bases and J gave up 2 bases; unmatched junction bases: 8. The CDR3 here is CASSLGPGQGTYEQYF. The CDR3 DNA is TGCGCCAGCAGCTTAGGTCCTGGACAGGGGACCTACGAGCAGTACTTC.

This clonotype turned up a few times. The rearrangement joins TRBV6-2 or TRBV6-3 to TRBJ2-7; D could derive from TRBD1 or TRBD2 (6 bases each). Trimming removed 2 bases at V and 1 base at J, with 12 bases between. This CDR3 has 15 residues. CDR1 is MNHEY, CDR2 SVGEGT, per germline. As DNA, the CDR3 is TGTGCCAGCAGTTACGGGAGGACAGCGTCCTACGAGCAGTACTTC. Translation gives CASSYGRTASYEQYF.

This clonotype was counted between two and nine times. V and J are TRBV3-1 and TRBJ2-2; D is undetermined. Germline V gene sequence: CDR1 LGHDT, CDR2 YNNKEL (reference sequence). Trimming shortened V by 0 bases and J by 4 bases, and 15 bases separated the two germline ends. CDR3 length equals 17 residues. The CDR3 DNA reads TGTGCCAGCAGCCAAGAAACGGCATCCTGGGGCACCGGGGAGCTGTTTTTT. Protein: CASSQETASWGTGELFF. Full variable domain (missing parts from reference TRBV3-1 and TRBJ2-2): DTAVSQTPKYLVTQMGNDKSIKCEQNLGHDTMYWYKQDSKKFLKIMFSYNNKELIINETVPNRFSPKSPDKAHLNLHINSLELGDSAVYFCASSQETASWGTGELFFGEGSRLTVL.

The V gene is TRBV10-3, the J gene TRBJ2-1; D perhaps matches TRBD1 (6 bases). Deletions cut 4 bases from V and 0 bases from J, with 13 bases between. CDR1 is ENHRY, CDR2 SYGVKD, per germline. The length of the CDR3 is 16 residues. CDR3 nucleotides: TGTGCCATCAGTGCGCTCCAGGGGAGCTCCTACAATGAGCAGTTCTTC. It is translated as CAISALQGSSYNEQFF.

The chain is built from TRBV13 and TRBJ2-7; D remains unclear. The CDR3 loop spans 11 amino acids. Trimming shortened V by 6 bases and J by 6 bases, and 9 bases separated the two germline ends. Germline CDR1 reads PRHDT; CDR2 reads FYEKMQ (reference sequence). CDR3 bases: TGTGCCAGCAGTCTCGCTTCCGAGCAGTACTTC. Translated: CASSLASEQYF.

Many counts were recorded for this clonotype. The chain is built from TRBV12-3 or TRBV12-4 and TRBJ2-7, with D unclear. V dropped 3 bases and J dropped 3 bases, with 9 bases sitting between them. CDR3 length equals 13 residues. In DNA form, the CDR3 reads TGTGCCAGCAGTTTGTACACTTACTACGAGCAGTACTTC. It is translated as CASSLYTYYEQYF.

The CDR3 nucleotides are TGTGCCAGCTCACCACCAAGCACCATCGTAGCTTTCTTT. As protein: CASSPPSTIVAFF. This rearrangement joins TRBV18 to TRBJ1-1; no definite D call. CDR1 is KGHSH, CDR2 LQKENI, per germline. V was shortened by 0 bases and J by 10 bases, with 12 bases between the two germline ends. The CDR3 is made up of 13 amino acids.

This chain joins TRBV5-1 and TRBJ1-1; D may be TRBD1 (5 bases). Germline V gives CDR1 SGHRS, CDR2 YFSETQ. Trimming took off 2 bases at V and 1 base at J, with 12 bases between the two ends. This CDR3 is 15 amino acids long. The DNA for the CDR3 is TGCGCCAGCAGCTTTTCCCCAGGGTCGAACACTGAAGCTTTCTTT. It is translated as CASSFSPGSNTEAFF.

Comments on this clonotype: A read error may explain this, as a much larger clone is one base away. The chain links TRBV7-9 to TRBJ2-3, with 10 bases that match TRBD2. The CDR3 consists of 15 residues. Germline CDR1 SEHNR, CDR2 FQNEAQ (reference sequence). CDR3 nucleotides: TGTGCCTGCAGCTATAGCGGGAGGAGGACAGATACGCAGTATTTT. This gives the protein CACSYSGRRTDTQYF.

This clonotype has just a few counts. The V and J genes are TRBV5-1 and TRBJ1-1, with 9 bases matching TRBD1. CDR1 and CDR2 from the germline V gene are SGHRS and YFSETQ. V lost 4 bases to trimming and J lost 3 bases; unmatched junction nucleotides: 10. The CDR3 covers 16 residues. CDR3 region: CASSRKGQGRDTEAFF. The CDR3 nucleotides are TGCGCCAGCAGCCGAAAGGGACAGGGCCGGGACACTGAAGCTTTCTTT.

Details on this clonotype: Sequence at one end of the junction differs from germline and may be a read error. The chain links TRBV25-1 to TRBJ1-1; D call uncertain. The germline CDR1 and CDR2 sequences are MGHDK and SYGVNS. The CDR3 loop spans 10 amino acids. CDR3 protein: CASSDLQIRF. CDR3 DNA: TGTGCCAGCAGTGATTTGCAAATCCGATTT.

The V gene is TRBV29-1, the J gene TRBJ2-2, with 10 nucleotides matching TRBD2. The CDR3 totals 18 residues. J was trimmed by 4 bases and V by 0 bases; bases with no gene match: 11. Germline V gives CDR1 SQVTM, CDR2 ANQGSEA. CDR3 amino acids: CSVEEGASGSRSTGELFF. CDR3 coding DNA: TGCAGCGTTGAAGAAGGGGCTAGCGGGAGTCGTAGCACCGGGGAGCTGTTTTTT.

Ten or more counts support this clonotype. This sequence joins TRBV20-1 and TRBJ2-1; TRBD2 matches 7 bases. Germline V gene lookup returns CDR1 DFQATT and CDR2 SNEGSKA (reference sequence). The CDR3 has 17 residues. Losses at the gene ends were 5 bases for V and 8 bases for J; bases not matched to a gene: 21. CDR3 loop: CSASTGLGGPSSDEQFF. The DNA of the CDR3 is TGCAGTGCTTCCACGGGATTGGGAGGGCCGAGTTCGGATGAGCAGTTCTTC.